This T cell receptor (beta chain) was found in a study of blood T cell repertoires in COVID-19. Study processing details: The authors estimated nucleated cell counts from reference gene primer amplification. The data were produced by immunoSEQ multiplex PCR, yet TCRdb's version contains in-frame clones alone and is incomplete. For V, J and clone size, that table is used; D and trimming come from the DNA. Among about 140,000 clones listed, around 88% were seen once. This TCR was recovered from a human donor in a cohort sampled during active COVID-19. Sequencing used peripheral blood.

The CDR3 sequence: CASSLGLVERDEQFF. CDR3 sequence (DNA): TGTGCCAGCAGCTTAGGACTAGTTGAGCGAGATGAGCAGTTCTTC. The rearrangement uses TRBV11-3 and TRBJ2-1; D perhaps matches TRBD2 (6 bases). Germline V gives CDR1 SGHNT, CDR2 YENEEA. This CDR3 spans 15 amino acids. The V gene lost 1 base and the J gene lost 8 bases, with 15 bases spanning the gap.